This T cell receptor beta chain was recovered during a study of cytomegalovirus exposure and HLA in healthy donors. The CDR3 runs 14 residues. V lost 0 bases and J 2 bases, leaving 8 bases between the germline ends. CDR1 and CDR2 (germline): SGDLS, YYNGEE. Study-wide results and limits: Later on, an analysis showed TCR association rates differing by HLA locus, with DRB1 the most and HLA-C the fewest. Clonal expansion, a later analysis showed, was greater in HLA-associated TCR beta chains than in equally common others. There were a few CMV-associated chains whose specificity for CMV antigens was confirmed in vitro. The authors later linked a missense DCLRE1C variant to TCR beta V- and J-gene trimming.

The PCR made use of 60 Vbeta and 13 Jbeta primers. TCRdb's table, derived via immunoSEQ multiplex PCR, lists solely in-frame clones and lacks some. This table holds around 59,000 clones, roughly 80% found once. This clone came up a few times. The antigen remains unidentified. Source material: PBMCs. This sequence was found in a woman between 40 and 50 years old in good health and CMV-seronegative. The gene calls are TRBV9 and TRBJ2-5, with D hard to call. CDR3 nucleotide sequence: TGTGCCAGCAGCGTAGGGCCCTCTCAAGAGACCCAGTACTTC. Residues: CASSVGPSQETQYF.